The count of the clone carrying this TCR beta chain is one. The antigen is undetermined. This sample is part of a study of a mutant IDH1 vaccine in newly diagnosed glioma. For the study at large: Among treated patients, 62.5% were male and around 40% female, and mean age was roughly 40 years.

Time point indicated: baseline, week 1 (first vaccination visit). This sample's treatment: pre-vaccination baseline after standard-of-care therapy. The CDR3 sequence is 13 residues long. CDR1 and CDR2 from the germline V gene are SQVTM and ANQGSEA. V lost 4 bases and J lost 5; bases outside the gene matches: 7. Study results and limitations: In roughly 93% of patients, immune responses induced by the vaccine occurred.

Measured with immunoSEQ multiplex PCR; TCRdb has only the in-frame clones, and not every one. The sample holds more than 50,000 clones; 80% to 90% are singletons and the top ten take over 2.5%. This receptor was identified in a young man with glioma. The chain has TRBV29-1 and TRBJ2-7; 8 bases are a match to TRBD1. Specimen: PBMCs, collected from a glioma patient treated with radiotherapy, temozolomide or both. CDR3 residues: CSVAGGYWNEQYF. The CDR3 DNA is TGCAGCGTTGCAGGGGGCTATTGGAACGAGCAGTACTTC.